Presented here are 19 T cell receptor beta chains from one specimen sequenced in a study of cytomegalovirus exposure and HLA in healthy donors. Primers included in the PCR were 60 Vbeta and 13 Jbeta primers. Repertoires were generated with immunoSEQ multiplex PCR, while TCRdb's copy carries only in-frame clones and drops some. The table has more than 95,000 clones, about 73% seen once. Sequencing was performed on PBMCs. Receptors were obtained from a woman between 50 and 59 years old in good health and CMV-seropositive.

The chain uses TRBV5-4 and TRBJ2-7; 7 bases fit TRBD1. The CDR3 length is 15 residues. Unmatched junction bases numbered 6, after V lost 0 bases and J lost 3 bases. Germline loops: CDR1 SGHNT, CDR2 YYREEE (reference sequence). The CDR3 spells CASSLAGTAFYEQYF. CDR3 sequence (DNA): TGTGCCAGCAGCTTGGCCGGGACAGCATTCTACGAGCAGTACTTC.

This clone has a handful of counts. V usage is TRBV7-2 and J usage is TRBJ2-1; TRBD2 agrees at 8 bases. CDR3 length: 19 amino acids. Germline CDR1 SGHTA, CDR2 FQGNSA. V dropped 4 bases and J dropped 6; count of bases not matched to a gene: 20. In nucleotides, the CDR3 is TGTGCCAGCAGCTCGAGGCGGGGGCTAGGACGGGGGGGCGGCAATGAGCAGTTCTTC. Its protein is CASSSRRGLGRGGGNEQFF.

The genes are TRBV6-6 and TRBJ1-5; D possibly corresponds to TRBD1 (6 bases). The germline CDR1 and CDR2 sequences are MNHNY and SVGAGI (reference sequence). CDR3 length: 12 amino acids. The ends were cut back, 8 bases at V and 11 bases at J, with 16 bases in the middle. CDR3 nucleotide sequence: TGTGCCAGCCGACATACAGGGCCCTCCCAGCATTTT. This translates into CASRHTGPSQHF.

The chain couples TRBV5-1 to TRBJ1-1; perhaps TRBD1 as D (5 bases). Trimming stripped 4 bases from V and 4 bases from J, with 20 bases between. Germline V gives CDR1 SGHRS, CDR2 YFSETQ. CDR3 length equals 16 residues. CDR3 in amino acids: CASSNGVRDTVTEAFF. CDR3 nucleotides: TGCGCCAGCAGCAATGGGGTCAGGGATACGGTCACTGAAGCTTTCTTT. Using reference TRBV5-1 and TRBJ1-1 for the parts outside the CDR3, the full variable domain is KAGVTQTPRYLIKTRGQQVTLSCSPISGHRSVSWYQQTPGQGLQFLFEYFSETQRNKGNFPGRFSGRQFSNSRSEMNVSTLELGDSALYLCASSNGVRDTVTEAFFGQGTRLTVV.

The chain recombines TRBV11-2 with TRBJ1-6; D is unclear. Germline loops: CDR1 SGHAT, CDR2 FQNNGV. Trimming took off 1 base at V and 9 bases at J, with 13 bases between the two ends. This CDR3 has 15 residues. DNA for the CDR3: TGTGCCAGCAGCTTAGCGATGATGCCGGTTTCACCCCTCCACTTT. Translating it yields CASSLAMMPVSPLHF. Complete variable domain (other parts from reference TRBV11-2 and TRBJ1-6): EAGVAQSPRYKIIEKRQSVAFWCNPISGHATLYWYQQILGQGPKLLIQFQNNGVVDDSQLPKDRFSAERLKGVDSTLKIQPAKLEDSAVYLCASSLAMMPVSPLHFGNGTRLTVT.

The chain recombines TRBV5-6 with TRBJ2-3; D might be TRBD2 (6 bases). Germline V gives CDR1 SGHDT, CDR2 YYEEEE. The CDR3 length is 19 residues. Trimming removed 4 bases from V and 8 bases from J, with 32 bases in between. DNA for the CDR3: TGTGCCAGCAGCCCCGAAGCTGGGTTTGGGGGTTTCGTGGGGGGTACGCAGTATTTT. It specifies CASSPEAGFGGFVGGTQYF.

The J gene is TRBJ1-4, the V gene TRBV6-5; weak D call: TRBD1 (6 bases). In germline, CDR1 is MNHEY, CDR2 SVGAGI. The CDR3 runs 13 residues. V dropped 8 bases and J dropped 8 bases, with 15 bases sitting between them. The CDR3 here is CASAGEDREKLFF. The CDR3 DNA reads TGTGCCAGCGCAGGGGAAGATCGCGAAAAACTGTTTTTT.

This chain links TRBV18 with TRBJ2-7; 7 bases align to TRBD1. The germline V gene encodes CDR1 KGHSH and CDR2 LQKENI. This CDR3 has 12 residues. V lost 5 bases to trimming and J lost 6 bases; unmatched junction nucleotides: 4. The CDR3 DNA follows: TGTGCCAGCTCATCCAGACAGGGCGAGCAGTACTTC. Its protein is CASSSRQGEQYF.

The chain links TRBV6-6 to TRBJ2-3, with a weak D call TRBD2 (7 bases). The ends were cut back, 8 bases at V and 0 bases at J, with 12 bases in the middle. Germline lookup yields CDR1 MNHNY and CDR2 SVGAGI (reference sequence). The CDR3 contains 14 residues. CDR3 region: CASAGAPSTDTQYF. CDR3 nucleotide sequence: TGTGCCAGCGCGGGGGCCCCTAGCACAGATACGCAGTATTTT.

The V call is TRBV7-2, the J call TRBJ1-2; D perhaps matches TRBD1 (5 bases). V shed 1 base and J shed 14 bases, with 14 bases lying between them. Germline V gene lookup returns CDR1 SGHTA and CDR2 FQGNSA. The CDR3 sequence is 12 residues long. This CDR3 reads CASSLVRGGKTF. The CDR3, as DNA: TGTGCCAGCAGCTTAGTTCGGGGGGGGAAAACCTTC.

The V gene is TRBV12-5, the J gene TRBJ2-1; 7 bases agree with TRBD1. With V trimmed by 6 bases and J by 8 bases, 22 bases remained unmatched. From germline, CDR1 is LGHNT and CDR2 FRNRAP. The CDR3 is 18 amino acids. CDR3 DNA: TGTGCTAGTGGCTCCATGACACCGGGAAACAGGGGCGTCCATGAGCAGTTCTTC. Its protein is CASGSMTPGNRGVHEQFF.

The J gene is TRBJ2-7, the V gene TRBV9, with a tentative D call TRBD2 (6 bases). Germline V gene data show CDR1 as SGDLS and CDR2 as YYNGEE. V was trimmed by 3 bases and J by 4 bases, leaving 20 bases between them. This CDR3 region has 16 residues. CDR3 nucleotide sequence: TGTGCCAGCAGCGCCAGATCGGATCCCGGGGGTTACGAGCAGTACTTC. Translated: CASSARSDPGGYEQYF.

In the case of this clone: A read error may account for a junction end that differs from germline. V gene TRBV7-8 combines with J gene TRBJ2-3, with 9 bases aligning to TRBD2. Germline V gene lookup returns CDR1 SGHVS and CDR2 FQNEAQ. The CDR3 extends over 16 amino acids. The CDR3 DNA sequence: TGTGCCAGCAGCGGAAGAGGCGGGACTAGCACAGATACGCAATATTTT. Amino acid sequence: CASSGRGGTSTDTQYF.

The rearrangement joins TRBV5-4 to TRBJ2-4; no definite D call. The ends were cut back, 7 bases at V and 1 base at J, with 15 bases in the middle. Per the germline V gene, CDR1 is SGHNT and CDR2 is YYREEE (reference sequence). The CDR3 loop spans 15 amino acids. The CDR3 spells CASGTPNGAKNIQYF. CDR3 bases: TGTGCCAGCGGCACTCCGAACGGGGCCAAAAACATTCAGTACTTC. Using reference TRBV5-4 and TRBJ2-4 for the parts outside the CDR3, the full variable domain is ETGVTQSPTHLIKTRGQQVTLRCSSQSGHNTVSWYQQALGQGPQFIFQYYREEENGRGNFPPRFSGLQFPNYSSELNVNALELDDSALYLCASGTPNGAKNIQYFGAGTRLSVL.

The chain carries TRBV28 and TRBJ2-7; maybe TRBD2 (6 bases). Germline lookup yields CDR1 MDHEN and CDR2 SYDVKM. The CDR3 totals 15 residues. Trimming took 4 bases from V and 3 from J, leaving 16 bases between them. The CDR3: CASSSPRGGGYEQYF. DNA for the CDR3: TGTGCCAGCAGTTCACCCCGGGGAGGAGGCTACGAGCAGTACTTC.

The genes are TRBV5-1 and TRBJ1-2; TRBD1 aligns across 9 bases. In germline, CDR1 is SGHRS, CDR2 YFSETQ. J was trimmed by 8 bases and V by 3 bases; bases with no gene match: 5. The CDR3 contains 13 residues. The CDR3: CASSSDRGSGYTF. CDR3 nucleotides: TGCGCCAGCAGCTCGGACAGGGGATCAGGCTACACCTTC.

The chain links TRBV2 to TRBJ1-5, with D perhaps matching TRBD1 (5 bases). The CDR3 totals 15 residues. V dropped 7 bases and J dropped 2 bases, with 15 bases sitting between them. Germline CDR1 and CDR2: SNHLY and FYNNEI. The CDR3 here is CASTGTRIGNQPQHF. The CDR3 region has the DNA TGTGCCAGCACCGGGACTCGCATTGGCAATCAGCCCCAGCATTTT.

CDR3 protein: CASSSPGSYSSYEQYF. In DNA form, the CDR3 reads TGTGCCAGCAGCTCCCCCGGTAGCTATAGCTCCTACGAGCAGTACTTC. The J gene is TRBJ2-7, the V gene TRBV7-9, with D uncertain. V was cut by 4 bases and J by 0 bases, with 16 bases left in between. This CDR3 has 16 residues. Germline V gives CDR1 SEHNR, CDR2 FQNEAQ (reference sequence).

The rearrangement joins TRBV10-1 to TRBJ1-1, with D unclear. Germline V gives CDR1 WNHNN, CDR2 SYGVQD (reference sequence). The CDR3 is 13 residues long. V gave up 8 bases and J gave up 0 bases, with 10 bases separating them. In nucleotides, the CDR3 is TGCGCCAGCGCACCCAGGTTGAACACTGAAGCTTTCTTT. It encodes CASAPRLNTEAFF.